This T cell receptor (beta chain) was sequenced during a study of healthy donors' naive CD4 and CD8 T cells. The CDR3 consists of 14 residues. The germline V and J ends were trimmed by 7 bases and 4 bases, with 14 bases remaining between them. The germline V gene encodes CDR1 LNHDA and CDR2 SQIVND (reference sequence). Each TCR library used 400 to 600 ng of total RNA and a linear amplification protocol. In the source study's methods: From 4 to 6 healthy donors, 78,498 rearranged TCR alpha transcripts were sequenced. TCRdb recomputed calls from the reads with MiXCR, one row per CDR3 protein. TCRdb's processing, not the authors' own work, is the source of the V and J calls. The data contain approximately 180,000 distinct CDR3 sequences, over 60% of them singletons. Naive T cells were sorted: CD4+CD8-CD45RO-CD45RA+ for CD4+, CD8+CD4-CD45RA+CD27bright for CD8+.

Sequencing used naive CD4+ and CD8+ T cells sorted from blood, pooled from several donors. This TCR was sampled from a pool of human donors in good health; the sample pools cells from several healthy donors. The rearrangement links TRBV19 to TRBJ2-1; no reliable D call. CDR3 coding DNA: TGTGCCAGTAAAGTCCCAGGAGCTTACAATGAGCAGTTCTTC. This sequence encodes CASKVPGAYNEQFF.